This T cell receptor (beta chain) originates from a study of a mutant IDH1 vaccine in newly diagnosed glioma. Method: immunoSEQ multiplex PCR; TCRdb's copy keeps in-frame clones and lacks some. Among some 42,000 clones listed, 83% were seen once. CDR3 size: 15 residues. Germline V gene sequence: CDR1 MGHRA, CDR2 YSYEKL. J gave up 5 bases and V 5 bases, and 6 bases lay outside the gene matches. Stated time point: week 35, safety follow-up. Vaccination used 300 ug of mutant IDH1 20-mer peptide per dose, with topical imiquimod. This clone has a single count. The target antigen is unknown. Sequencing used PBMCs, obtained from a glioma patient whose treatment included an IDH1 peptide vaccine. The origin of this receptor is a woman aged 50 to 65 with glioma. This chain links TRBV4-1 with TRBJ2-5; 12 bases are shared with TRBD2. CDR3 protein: CASSSRLAGVETQYF. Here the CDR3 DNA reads TGCGCCAGCAGCTCCCGACTAGCGGGGGTTGAGACCCAGTACTTC.